The entry that follows covers one T cell receptor beta chain sequence. Its specificity is not known. Profiling relied on immunoSEQ multiplex PCR, and the TCRdb table lists in-frame clones only, not all of them. The sample shows some 30,000 clones, approximately 78% of them seen only once. The sample originates from a study of a mutant IDH1 vaccine in newly diagnosed glioma. Study summary: Initiation of the vaccine course occurred 4-6 weeks after radiotherapy alone, or alongside temozolomide cycles.

Time point denoted: week 35, safety follow-up. Every vaccine dose comprised 300 ug of mutant IDH1 20-mer peptide plus topical imiquimod. V shed 1 base and J shed 5 bases, with 14 bases lying between them. Germline V CDR1 and CDR2: SGHVS, FQNEAQ. This CDR3 spans 15 amino acids. The rearrangement links TRBV7-8 to TRBJ1-1; D possibly corresponds to TRBD1 (6 bases). This TCR came from a woman in her 40s with glioma. Sequenced here: PBMCs, sampled from a glioma patient whose treatment included an IDH1 peptide vaccine. The CDR3 region has the DNA TGTGCCAGCAGCTTAGAGCCGGGGGCAGGTACTGAAGCTTTCTTT. Residues: CASSLEPGAGTEAFF.